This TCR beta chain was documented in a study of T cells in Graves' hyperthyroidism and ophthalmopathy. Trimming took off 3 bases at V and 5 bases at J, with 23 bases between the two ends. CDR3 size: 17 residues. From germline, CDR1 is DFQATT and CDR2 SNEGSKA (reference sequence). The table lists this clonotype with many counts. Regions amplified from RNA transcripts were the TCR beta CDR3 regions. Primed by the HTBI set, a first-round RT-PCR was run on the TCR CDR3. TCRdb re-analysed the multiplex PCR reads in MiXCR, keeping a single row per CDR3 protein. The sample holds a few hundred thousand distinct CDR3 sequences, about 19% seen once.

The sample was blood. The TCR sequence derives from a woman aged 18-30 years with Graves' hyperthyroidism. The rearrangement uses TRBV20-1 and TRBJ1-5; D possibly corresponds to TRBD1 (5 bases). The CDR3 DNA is TGCAGTGCTAGCGGGGGGTCGGTTGGCGGGAGATATCAGCCCCAGCATTTT. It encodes CSASGGSVGGRYQPQHF.